This entry lists 14 T cell receptor beta chains sequenced from one sample in a study of beta chain features in type 1 diabetes. Findings and limits, study-wide: Moderately but significantly shorter TCRB CDR3s were found in Type 1 diabetes patients in all four CD4+ subsets.

Expressed TCRB transcripts were sequenced, since all the RNA that had been isolated was reverse transcribed. Assay: immunoSEQ multiplex PCR; the TCRdb copy retains only in-frame clones and omits some. This sample carries 680,000 or so clones, over 10% of them seen once, and the ten largest clones take approximately 0.022%. These receptors are not linked to any known antigen. The sequencing sample was made of naive CD4+ T cells from blood. These receptors came from a man between 18 and 35 years old with type 1 diabetes.

This clone was detected a few times. The J gene is TRBJ1-1, the V gene TRBV29-1; 9 bases map to TRBD1. This CDR3 contains 15 residues. CDR1 SQVTM and CDR2 ANQGSEA come from the germline V gene. Trimming took 4 bases from V and 5 from J; bases not matched to a gene: 11. CDR3 in DNA: TGCAGCGTTGTACCGCCGGGACAGGGTTGGACTGAAGCTTTCTTT. Its protein product is CSVVPPGQGWTEAFF.

This clone showed up just a few times. The rearrangement uses TRBV30 and TRBJ2-7, with 7 bases fitting TRBD1. The germline gives CDR1 GTSNPN, CDR2 SVGIG (reference sequence). This CDR3 contains 13 residues. V lost 4 bases, J lost 2 bases, and 5 bases stayed unmatched. The CDR3 loop reads CAWKQGLTYEQYF. The CDR3 DNA sequence: TGTGCCTGGAAACAGGGGCTAACCTACGAGCAGTACTTC. Together with reference TRBV30 and TRBJ2-7, the CDR3 gives the full variable domain: SQTIHQWPATLVQPVGSPLSLECTVEGTSNPNLYWYRQAAGRGLQLLFYSVGIGQISSEVPQNLSASRPQDRQFILSSKKLLLSDSGFYLCAWKQGLTYEQYFGPGTRLTVT.

The chain combines TRBV14 with TRBJ1-1; D is possibly TRBD1 (6 bases). This CDR3 region has 12 residues. The germline gives CDR1 SGHDN, CDR2 FVKESK. V gave up 1 base and J gave up 8 bases, with 8 bases separating them. CDR3 coding DNA: TGTGCCAGCAGCCAAGTGGGGGGCGAAGCTTTCTTT. Translated: CASSQVGGEAFF.

This clone turned up a few times. The CDR3 coding sequence is TGTGCCAGCAGCTTAGGGCGAGTAGGGGGGAACGGCGAAGCTTTCTTT. Translation gives CASSLGRVGGNGEAFF. This sequence joins TRBV7-8 and TRBJ1-1; the D gene is possibly TRBD1 (6 bases). This CDR3 spans 16 amino acids. Trimming took 1 base from V and 8 from J, leaving 20 bases between them. CDR1 and CDR2 (germline): SGHVS, FQNEAQ.

The rearrangement joins TRBV12-5 to TRBJ1-6, with TRBD1 matching 8 bases. V was clipped by 5 bases and J by 10 bases; unmatched bases: 7. The CDR3 consists of 14 residues. The germline CDR1 and CDR2 sequences are LGHNT and FRNRAP. The CDR3 spells CASGIGTGNSPLHF. CDR3 DNA: TGTGCTAGTGGTATCGGGACAGGTAACTCACCCCTCCACTTT. The variable domain in full, with the rest retrieved from reference TRBV12-5 and TRBJ1-6, is DARVTQTPRHKVTEMGQEVTMRCQPILGHNTVFWYRQTMMQGLELLAYFRNRAPLDDSGMPKDRFSAEMPDATLATLKIQPSEPRDSAVYFCASGIGTGNSPLHFGNGTRLTVT.

The chain joins TRBV7-9 to TRBJ2-7; D is possibly TRBD1 (5 bases). This CDR3 region has 13 residues. Germline CDR1 reads SEHNR; CDR2 reads FQNEAQ (reference sequence). V lost 1 base and J 6 bases, leaving 10 bases between the germline ends. This chain's CDR3 is CASSLDPGREQYF. In DNA, the CDR3 is TGTGCCAGCAGCTTAGACCCAGGGCGCGAGCAGTACTTC.

This clone occurred a few times. V is TRBV2 and J is TRBJ2-5, with D maybe TRBD2 (6 bases). The CDR3 runs to 15 residues. V shed 10 bases and J shed 0 bases, with 18 bases lying between them. Germline CDR1 and CDR2: SNHLY and FYNNEI. The DNA for the CDR3 is TGTGCCATCATAAGAACGGGGGTCTACCAAGAGACCCAGTACTTC. Its translation: CAIIRTGVYQETQYF.

The sample holds a few counts of this clone. This rearrangement joins TRBV11-1 to TRBJ2-6, with D perhaps TRBD1 or TRBD2 (5 bases each). V dropped 3 bases and J dropped 2 bases, with 8 bases sitting between them. Germline CDR1 and CDR2: SGHAT and FQDESV (reference sequence). This CDR3 is built from 15 residues. Here the CDR3 DNA reads TGTGCCAGCAGCTTTGGGGGTGCTGGGGCCAACGTCCTGACTTTC. Its protein is CASSFGGAGANVLTF.

The chain links TRBV7-6 to TRBJ2-3; tentatively, D is TRBD2 (5 bases). The V gene lost 2 bases and the J gene lost 2 bases, with 14 bases spanning the gap. CDR3 length: 16 amino acids. CDR1 is SGHVS and CDR2 is FNYEAQ in the germline V gene. CDR3 sequence (DNA): TGTGCCAGCAGCTTAAGATCGAGCGGAAACACAGATACGCAGTATTTT. It specifies CASSLRSSGNTDTQYF.

This clone was recorded a few times. Other DNA sequences in the same sample also yield this CDR3. The chain recombines TRBV27 with TRBJ1-2; maybe TRBD1 (6 bases). V lost 5 bases and J 2 bases, leaving 9 bases between the germline ends. The germline V gene encodes CDR1 MNHEY and CDR2 SMNVEV (reference sequence). CDR3 length: 13 amino acids. The CDR3 DNA is TGTGCCAGCAGTGGGCAGGGGAACTATGGCTACACCTTC. Translation gives CASSGQGNYGYTF.

This clone was seen a few times. An end of the junction does not agree with germline; a read error may underlie this. This chain joins TRBV7-9 and TRBJ2-1, with D perhaps matching TRBD1 (6 bases). Germline lookup yields CDR1 SEHNR and CDR2 FQNEAQ (reference sequence). CDR3 length: 9 amino acids. The CDR3 spells CASSSQGIF. The CDR3 DNA reads as TGTGCCAGCAGCTCCCAGGGGATCTTC.

V is TRBV30 and J is TRBJ1-5; tentative D call: TRBD1 (5 bases). The germline gives CDR1 GTSNPN, CDR2 SVGIG (reference sequence). V lost 2 bases and J lost 5, with 10 bases in between. This CDR3 region has 13 residues. Here the CDR3 DNA reads TGTGCCTGGAGTCTAGGGGCTCATCAGCCCCAGCATTTT. This translates into CAWSLGAHQPQHF.

V is TRBV6-5 and J is TRBJ2-5; D gene uncertain. The CDR3 runs to 11 residues. Trimming removed 0 bases at V and 7 bases at J, with 3 bases between. CDR1 is MNHEY, CDR2 SVGAGI, per germline. The CDR3 reads CASSYSGTQYF. In DNA, the CDR3 is TGTGCCAGCAGTTACTCGGGGACCCAGTACTTC.

The CDR3 DNA reads TGCGCCAGCGCTGGGACTAGCTACGGGAATGAGCAGTTCTTC. It codes for CASAGTSYGNEQFF. This chain uses TRBV5-1 with TRBJ2-1; 9 bases map to TRBD2. This CDR3 is built from 14 residues. Germline loops: CDR1 SGHRS, CDR2 YFSETQ. V lost 7 bases to trimming and J lost 7 bases; unmatched junction nucleotides: 9.